Sequencing of this T cell receptor beta chain was carried out in a study of blood T cell repertoires in COVID-19. Study details: Acute and convalescent COVID-19 specimens originated in the United States, Italy and Spain. PBMCs, B-cell-depleted T cells, or T cells provided the cDNA or gDNA that made up the material.

Trimming took 3 bases from V and 7 from J, leaving 23 bases between them. CDR3 length: 17 amino acids. Germline V lookup: CDR1 LNHDA, CDR2 SQIVND (reference sequence). As handled by the study authors: The assay estimated nucleated cells by amplifying reference gene primers. Assay: immunoSEQ multiplex PCR; the TCRdb copy retains only in-frame clones and omits some. V, J and clone size are those of that table, while D and trimming were read from the DNA. The profile covers about 120,000 clones, with about 86% appearing a single time and 3.8% taken by the ten largest. The sequenced material came from peripheral blood. This TCR derives from a woman aged 50 to 60 with acute or convalescent COVID-19. The gene calls are TRBV19 and TRBJ2-3; D gene uncertain. CDR3 residues: CASSIRFVISATNTQYF. The CDR3 nucleotides are TGTGCCAGTAGTATTCGATTCGTCATCAGTGCCACTAATACGCAGTATTTT.